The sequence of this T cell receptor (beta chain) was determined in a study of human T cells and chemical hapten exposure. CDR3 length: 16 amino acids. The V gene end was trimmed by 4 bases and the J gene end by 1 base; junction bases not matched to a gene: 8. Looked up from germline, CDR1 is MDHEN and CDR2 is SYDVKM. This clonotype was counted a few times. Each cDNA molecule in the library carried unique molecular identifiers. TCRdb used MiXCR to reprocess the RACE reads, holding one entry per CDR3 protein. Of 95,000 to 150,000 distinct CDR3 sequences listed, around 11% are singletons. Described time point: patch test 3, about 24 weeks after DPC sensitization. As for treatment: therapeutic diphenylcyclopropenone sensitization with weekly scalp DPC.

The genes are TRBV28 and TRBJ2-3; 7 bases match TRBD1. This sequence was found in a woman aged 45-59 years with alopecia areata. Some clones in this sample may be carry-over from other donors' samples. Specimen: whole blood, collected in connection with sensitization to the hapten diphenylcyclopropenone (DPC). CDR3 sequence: CASSYHRGKGTDTQYF. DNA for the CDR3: TGTGCCAGCAGTTACCACAGGGGTAAGGGCACAGATACGCAGTATTTT.